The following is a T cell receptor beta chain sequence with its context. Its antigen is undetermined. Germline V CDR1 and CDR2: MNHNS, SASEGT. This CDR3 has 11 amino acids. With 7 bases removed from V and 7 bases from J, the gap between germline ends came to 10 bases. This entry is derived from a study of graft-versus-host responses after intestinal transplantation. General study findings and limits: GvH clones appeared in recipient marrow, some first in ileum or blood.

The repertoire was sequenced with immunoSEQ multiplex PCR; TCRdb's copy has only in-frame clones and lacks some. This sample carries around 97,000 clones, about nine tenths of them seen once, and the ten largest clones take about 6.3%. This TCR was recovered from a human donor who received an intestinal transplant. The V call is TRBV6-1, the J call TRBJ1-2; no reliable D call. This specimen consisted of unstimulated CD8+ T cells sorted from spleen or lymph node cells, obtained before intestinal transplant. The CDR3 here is CASNPDGGYTF. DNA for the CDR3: TGTGCCAGCAATCCGGACGGTGGCTACACCTTC.